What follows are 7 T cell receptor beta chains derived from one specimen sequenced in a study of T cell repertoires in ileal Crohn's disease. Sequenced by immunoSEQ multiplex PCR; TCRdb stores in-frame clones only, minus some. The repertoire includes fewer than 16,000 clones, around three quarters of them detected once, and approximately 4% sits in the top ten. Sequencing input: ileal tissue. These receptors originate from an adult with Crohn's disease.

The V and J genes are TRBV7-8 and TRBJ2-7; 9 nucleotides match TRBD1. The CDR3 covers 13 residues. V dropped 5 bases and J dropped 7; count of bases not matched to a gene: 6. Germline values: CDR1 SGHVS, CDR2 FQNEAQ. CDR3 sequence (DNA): TGTGCCAGCAGCGAGGGACAGGGCAGGGAGCAGTACGTC. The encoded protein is CASSEGQGREQYV.

CDR3 in amino acids: CASSLAAREGYEQYF. CDR3 nucleotide sequence: TGCGCCAGCAGCTTGGCCGCCAGGGAAGGCTACGAGCAGTACTTC. The chain links TRBV5-1 to TRBJ2-5; maybe TRBD1 (5 bases). The J call may be incorrect, as the DNA end agrees better with TRBJ2-7. The CDR3 is 15 amino acids. The germline CDR1 and CDR2 sequences are SGHRS and YFSETQ.

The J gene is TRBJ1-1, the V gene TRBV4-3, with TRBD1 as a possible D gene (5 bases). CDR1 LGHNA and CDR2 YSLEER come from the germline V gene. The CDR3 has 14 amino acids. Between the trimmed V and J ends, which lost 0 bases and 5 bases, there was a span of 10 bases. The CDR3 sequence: CASSQDGGGTEAFF. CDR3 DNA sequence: TGCGCCAGCAGCCAAGACGGGGGTGGAACTGAAGCTTTCTTT.

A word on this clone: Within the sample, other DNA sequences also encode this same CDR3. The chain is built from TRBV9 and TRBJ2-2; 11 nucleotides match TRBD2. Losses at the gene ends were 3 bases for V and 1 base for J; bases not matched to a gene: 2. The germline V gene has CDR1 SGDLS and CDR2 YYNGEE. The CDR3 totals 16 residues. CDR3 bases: TGTGCCAGCAGCGCAACTAGCGGGGGGAACACCGGGGAGCTGTTTTTT. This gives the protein CASSATSGGNTGELFF.

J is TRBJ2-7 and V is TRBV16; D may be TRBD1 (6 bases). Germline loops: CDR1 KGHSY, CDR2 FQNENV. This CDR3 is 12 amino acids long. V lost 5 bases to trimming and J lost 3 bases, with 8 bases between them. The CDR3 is CASSARGYEQYF. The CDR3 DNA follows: TGTGCCAGCAGCGCCAGGGGCTACGAGCAGTACTTC.

This chain's CDR3 is CASSPGGGTDTQYF. CDR3 DNA sequence: TGTGCCAGCAGCCCGGGGGGGGGCACAGATACGCAGTATTTT. The J gene is TRBJ2-3, the V gene TRBV7-9, with TRBD2 matching over 8 bases. Germline CDR1 and CDR2: SEHNR and FQNEAQ (reference sequence). With 5 bases clipped from V and 1 base from J, the junction kept 2 bases outside the gene matches. This CDR3 spans 14 amino acids.

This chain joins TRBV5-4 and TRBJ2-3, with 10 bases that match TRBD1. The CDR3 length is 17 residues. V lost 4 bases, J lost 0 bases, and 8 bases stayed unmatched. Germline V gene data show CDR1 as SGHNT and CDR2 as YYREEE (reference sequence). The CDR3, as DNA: TGTGCCAGCAGCGACCCCCCGGGACAGGGGAGCACAGATACGCAGTATTTT. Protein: CASSDPPGQGSTDTQYF.